These T cell receptor beta chains were read from a single sample in a study of T cell responses to AZD1222 COVID-19 vaccine. The table came from immunoSEQ multiplex PCR; TCRdb's copy has only in-frame clones and leaves some out. The sample shows approximately 100,000 clones, just over 90% of them seen only once. The material sequenced was peripheral blood, taken on day 0 of AZD1222 vaccination. These receptors were collected from an adult in good health. CDR3s include the opening cysteine and the closing phenylalanine or tryptophan.

V: TRBV9
CDR3: CASSGQTGYSSPLHF

V: TRBV4-3
CDR3: CASSQGHYPTDTQYF

V: TRBV12-3/TRBV12-4
CDR3: CASSLVGGETQYF

V: TRBV24-1
CDR3: CATSDATRVPDTQYF

V: TRBV18
CDR3: CASSPSQGTTNEKLFF

V: TRBV5-5
CDR3: CASSLGDRVVSLGYTF

V: TRBV19
CDR3: CASSKETGTRGGEQYF

V: TRBV19
CDR3: CASSIAVVTEAFF

V: TRBV19
CDR3: CATSRVGEQYF

V: TRBV27
CDR3: CASSLQDGTYEQYF

V: TRBV6-5
CDR3: CASSNRGYNSPLHF

V: TRBV18
CDR3: CASSSYIPGDGERNSPLHF

V: TRBV19
CDR3: CASKAAGGWTEAFF

V: TRBV28
CDR3: CANQQGNNSPLHF

V: TRBV9
CDR3: CASSVPRHNQPQHF

V: TRBV7-8
CDR3: CASSLGDRGLAKNIQYF

V: TRBV5-1
CDR3: CASSLSTVNTEAFF

V: TRBV7-9
CDR3: CASSSVTGWTRNIQYF

V: TRBV4-3
CDR3: CASSQVGSGNYNEQFF

V: TRBV13
CDR3: CASSPLRQGSSGYTF

V: TRBV24-1
CDR3: CATSDLGLVKETQYF

V: TRBV5-6
CDR3: CASSLTGQNIQYF

V: TRBV19
CDR3: CASSPRGTNTEAFF

V: TRBV18
CDR3: CASSGFQRDSLFF

V: TRBV4-2
CDR3: CASSQATSNTEAFF

V: TRBV14
CDR3: CASSQVRGVEQFF

V: TRBV27
CDR3: CASSRGGTSLWAGELFF

V: TRBV18
CDR3: CASSKDTQYF

V: TRBV6-2/TRBV6-3
CDR3: CASSSTVNTEAFF

V: TRBV19
CDR3: CASSIVVQGAFQETQYF

V: TRBV6-2/TRBV6-3
CDR3: CASSLRDVGGTIYF

V: TRBV14
CDR3: CASSQARDRHYEQYF

V: TRBV7-9
CDR3: CASSFRRQGGEAFF

V: TRBV7-6
CDR3: CASSWGQGIYNEQFF

V: TRBV19
CDR3: CASSVVGTGHQPQHF

V: TRBV28
CDR3: CASSFPGHNRAGELFF

V: TRBV19
CDR3: CASAEGAGQPQHF

V: TRBV23-1
CDR3: CASSQSASGQAFYEQYF

V: TRBV2
CDR3: CASRDYWTGPKETQYF

V: TRBV18
CDR3: CASSPQGAGTDTQYF